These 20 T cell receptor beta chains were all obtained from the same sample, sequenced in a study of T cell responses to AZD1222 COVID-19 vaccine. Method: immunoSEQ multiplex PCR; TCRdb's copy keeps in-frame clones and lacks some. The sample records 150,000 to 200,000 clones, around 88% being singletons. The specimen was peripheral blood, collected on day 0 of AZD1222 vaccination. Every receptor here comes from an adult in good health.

The chain's CDR3 is CASSTGPNEKLFF. The CDR3 DNA follows: TGTGCCAGCAGCACCGGGCCCAATGAAAAACTGTTTTTT. This chain connects TRBV7-3 to TRBJ1-4, with D unclear. From germline, CDR1 is SGHTA and CDR2 FQGTGA. The CDR3 is made up of 13 amino acids. Trimming took off 5 bases at V and 5 bases at J, with 9 bases between the two ends.

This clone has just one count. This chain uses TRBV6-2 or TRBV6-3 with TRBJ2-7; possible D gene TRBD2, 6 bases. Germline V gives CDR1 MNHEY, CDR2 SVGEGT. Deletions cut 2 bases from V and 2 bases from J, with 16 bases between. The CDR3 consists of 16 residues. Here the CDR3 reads CASSYTRGGTTYEQYF. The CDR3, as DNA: TGTGCCAGCAGTTACACCCGTGGCGGGACCACCTACGAGCAGTACTTC.

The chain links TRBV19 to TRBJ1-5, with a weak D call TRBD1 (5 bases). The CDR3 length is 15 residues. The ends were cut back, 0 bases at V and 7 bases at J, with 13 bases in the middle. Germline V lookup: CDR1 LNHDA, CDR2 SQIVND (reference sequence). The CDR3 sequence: CASSIDRGEWQPQHF. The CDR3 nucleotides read TGTGCCAGTAGTATAGATCGGGGGGAGTGGCAGCCCCAGCATTTT.

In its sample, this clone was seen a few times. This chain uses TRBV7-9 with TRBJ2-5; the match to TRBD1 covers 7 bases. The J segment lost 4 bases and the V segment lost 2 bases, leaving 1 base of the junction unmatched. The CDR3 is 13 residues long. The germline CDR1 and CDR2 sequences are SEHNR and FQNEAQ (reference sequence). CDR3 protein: CASSLRGPETQYF. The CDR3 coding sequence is TGTGCCAGCAGCTTAAGGGGGCCAGAGACCCAGTACTTC. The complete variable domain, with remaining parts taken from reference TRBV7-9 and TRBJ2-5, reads DTGVSQNPRHKITKRGQNVTFRCDPISEHNRLYWYRQTLGQGPEFLTYFQNEAQLEKSRLLSDRFSAERPKGSFSTLEIQRTEQGDSAMYLCASSLRGPETQYFGPGTRLLVL.

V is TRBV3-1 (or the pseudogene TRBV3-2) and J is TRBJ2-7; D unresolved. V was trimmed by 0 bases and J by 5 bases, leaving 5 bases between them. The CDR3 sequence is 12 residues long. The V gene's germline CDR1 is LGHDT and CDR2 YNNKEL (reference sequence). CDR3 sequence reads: CASSQDRHEQYF. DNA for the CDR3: TGTGCCAGCAGCCAAGATCGGCACGAGCAGTACTTC.

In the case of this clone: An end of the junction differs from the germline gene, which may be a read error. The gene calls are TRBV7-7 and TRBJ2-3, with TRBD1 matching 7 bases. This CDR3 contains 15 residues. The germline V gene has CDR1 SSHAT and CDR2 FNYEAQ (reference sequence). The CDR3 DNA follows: TGTGCTAGCAGCCGGACAGGAACTAGCACAGATACGCAGTATTTT. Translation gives CASSRTGTSTDTQYF.

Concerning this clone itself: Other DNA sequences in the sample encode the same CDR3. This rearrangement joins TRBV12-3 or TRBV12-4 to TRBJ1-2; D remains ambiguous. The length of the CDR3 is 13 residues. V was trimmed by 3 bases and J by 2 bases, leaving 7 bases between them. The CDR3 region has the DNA TGTGCCAGCAGTTTGGGTCAGAACTATGGCTACACCTTC. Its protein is CASSLGQNYGYTF.

The CDR3: CASTSPNTGELFF. The CDR3 DNA sequence: TGTGCCAGCACCAGTCCGAACACCGGGGAGCTGTTTTTT. This chain uses TRBV6-5 with TRBJ2-2; no clear D gene. V was clipped by 7 bases and J by 0 bases, with 6 bases between them. The germline V gene has CDR1 MNHEY and CDR2 SVGAGI. This CDR3 contains 13 residues.

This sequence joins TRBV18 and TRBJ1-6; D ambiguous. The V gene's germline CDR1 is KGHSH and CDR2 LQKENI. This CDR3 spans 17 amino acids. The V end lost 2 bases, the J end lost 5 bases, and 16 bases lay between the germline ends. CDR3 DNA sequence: TGTGCCAGCTCACCATCCCTTGGAGTTCGCAATAATTCACCCCTCCACTTT. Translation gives CASSPSLGVRNNSPLHF.

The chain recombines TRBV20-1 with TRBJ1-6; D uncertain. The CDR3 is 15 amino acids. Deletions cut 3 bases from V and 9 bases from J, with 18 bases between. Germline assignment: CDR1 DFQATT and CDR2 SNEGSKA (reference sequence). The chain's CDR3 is CSASSAIAGGSPLHF. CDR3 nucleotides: TGCAGTGCTAGTTCCGCGATAGCAGGCGGTTCACCCCTCCACTTT.

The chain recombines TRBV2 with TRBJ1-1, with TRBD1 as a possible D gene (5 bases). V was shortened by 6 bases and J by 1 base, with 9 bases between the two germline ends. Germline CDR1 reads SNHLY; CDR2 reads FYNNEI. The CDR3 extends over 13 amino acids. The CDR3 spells CASSRGENTEAFF. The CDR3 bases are TGTGCCAGCAGCCGGGGGGAGAACACTGAAGCTTTCTTT.

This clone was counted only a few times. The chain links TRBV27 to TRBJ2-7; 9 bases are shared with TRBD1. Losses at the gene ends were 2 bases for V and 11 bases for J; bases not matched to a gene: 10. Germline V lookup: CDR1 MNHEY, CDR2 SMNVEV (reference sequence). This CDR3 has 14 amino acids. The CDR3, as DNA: TGTGCCAGCAGTTTAGGGACAGGGAGTAGGATGGAGTACTTC. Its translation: CASSLGTGSRMEYF.

Here the CDR3 DNA reads TGTGCCAGCAGCTTAAGCAGGCCCCTAGCCAAAAACATTCAGTACTTC. Translated, it gives CASSLSRPLAKNIQYF. The genes are TRBV13 and TRBJ2-4, with no clear D. V lost 2 bases, J lost 0 bases, and 11 bases lay in between. Germline lookup yields CDR1 PRHDT and CDR2 FYEKMQ (reference sequence). The CDR3 has 16 residues.

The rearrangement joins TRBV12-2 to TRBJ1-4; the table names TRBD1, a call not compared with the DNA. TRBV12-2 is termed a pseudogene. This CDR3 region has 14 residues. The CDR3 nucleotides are TGTGCAAGTCGAAAACAGAGCCCCGGCGAAAAACTGTTTTTT. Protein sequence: CASRKQSPGEKLFF.

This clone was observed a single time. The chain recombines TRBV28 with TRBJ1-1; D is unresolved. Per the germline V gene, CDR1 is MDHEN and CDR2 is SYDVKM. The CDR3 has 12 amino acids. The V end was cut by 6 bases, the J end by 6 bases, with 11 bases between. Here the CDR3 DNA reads TGTGCCAGCAGCCCCCGTTGGGCTGAAGCTTTCTTT. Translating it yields CASSPRWAEAFF.

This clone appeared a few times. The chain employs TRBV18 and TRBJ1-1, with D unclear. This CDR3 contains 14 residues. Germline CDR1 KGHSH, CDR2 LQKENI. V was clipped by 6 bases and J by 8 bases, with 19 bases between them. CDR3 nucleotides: TGTGCCAGCTCGAGCTCCGCACTCGTGGAGGAAGCTTTCTTT. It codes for CASSSSALVEEAFF.

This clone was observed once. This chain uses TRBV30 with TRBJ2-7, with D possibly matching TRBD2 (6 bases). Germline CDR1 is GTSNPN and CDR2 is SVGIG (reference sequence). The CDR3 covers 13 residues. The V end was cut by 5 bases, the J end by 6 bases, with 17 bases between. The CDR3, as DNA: TGTGCCTGGGCGGAAGGGGACGGGAGCGAGCAGTACTTC. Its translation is CAWAEGDGSEQYF. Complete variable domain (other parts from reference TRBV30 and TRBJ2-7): SQTIHQWPATLVQPVGSPLSLECTVEGTSNPNLYWYRQAAGRGLQLLFYSVGIGQISSEVPQNLSASRPQDRQFILSSKKLLLSDSGFYLCAWAEGDGSEQYFGPGTRLTVT.

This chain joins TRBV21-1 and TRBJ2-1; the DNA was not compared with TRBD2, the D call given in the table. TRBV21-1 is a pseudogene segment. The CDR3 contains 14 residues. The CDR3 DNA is TGTGCCAGCAGCAGGCCCTGGGGGGTCGGGGAGCAGTTCTTC. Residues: CASSRPWGVGEQFF.

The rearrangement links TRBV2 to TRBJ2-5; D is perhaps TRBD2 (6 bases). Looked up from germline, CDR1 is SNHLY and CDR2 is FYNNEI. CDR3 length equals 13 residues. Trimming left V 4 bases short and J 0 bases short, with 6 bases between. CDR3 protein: CASSGDYQETQYF. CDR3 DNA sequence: TGTGCCAGCAGTGGGGACTACCAAGAGACCCAGTACTTC. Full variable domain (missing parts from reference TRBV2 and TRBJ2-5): EPEVTQTPSHQVTQMGQEVILRCVPISNHLYFYWYRQILGQKVEFLVSFYNNEISEKSEIFDDQFSVERPDGSNFTLKIRSTKLEDSAMYFCASSGDYQETQYFGPGTRLLVL.

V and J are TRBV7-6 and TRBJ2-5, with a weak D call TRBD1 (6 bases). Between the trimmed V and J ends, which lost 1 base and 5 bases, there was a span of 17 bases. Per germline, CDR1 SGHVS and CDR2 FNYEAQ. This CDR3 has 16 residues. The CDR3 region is CASSLGYRDDWETQYF. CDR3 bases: TGTGCCAGCAGCTTAGGTTACAGGGACGACTGGGAGACCCAGTACTTC.